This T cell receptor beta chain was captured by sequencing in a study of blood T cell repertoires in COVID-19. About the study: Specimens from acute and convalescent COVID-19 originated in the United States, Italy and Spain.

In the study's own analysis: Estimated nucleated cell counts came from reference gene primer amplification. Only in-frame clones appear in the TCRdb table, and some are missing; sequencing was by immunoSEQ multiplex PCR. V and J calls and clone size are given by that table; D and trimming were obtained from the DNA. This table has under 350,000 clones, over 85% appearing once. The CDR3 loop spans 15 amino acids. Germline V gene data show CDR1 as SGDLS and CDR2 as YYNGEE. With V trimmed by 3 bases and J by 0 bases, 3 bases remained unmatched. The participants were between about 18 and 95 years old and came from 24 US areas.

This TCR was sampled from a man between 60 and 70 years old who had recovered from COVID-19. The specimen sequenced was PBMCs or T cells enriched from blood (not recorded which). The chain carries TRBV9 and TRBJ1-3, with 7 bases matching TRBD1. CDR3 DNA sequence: TGTGCCAGCAGCGCATGGGACAGCTCTGGAAACACCATATATTTT. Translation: CASSAWDSSGNTIYF.